This T cell receptor (beta chain) appears in the sequencing data of a study of shared clonotypes between healthy human individuals. Trimming removed 4 bases from V and 2 bases from J; junction bases left unmatched: 8. Germline assignment: CDR1 SQVTM and CDR2 ANQGSEA. CDR3 length: 16 amino acids. It was CD45RO-negative cells, positively selected for CCR7, that made up naive CD8 cells, with terminally differentiated effector memory CD45RA+ cells excluded. The assay was immunoSEQ multiplex PCR, and TCRdb's table has in-frame clones only and misses some. The sample records a few million clones, roughly 93% being singletons.

The receptor comes from a man between 18 and 35 years old in good health. Some clones in this sample may be carry-over from other donors' samples. The chain uses TRBV29-1 and TRBJ2-6; 7 nucleotides line up with TRBD1. The sequencing input was naive CD8+ T cells from PBMCs. CDR3 bases: TGCAGCGTTGTAGACAGGGTTTTGGCTGGGGCCAACGTCCTGACTTTC. Residues: CSVVDRVLAGANVLTF.